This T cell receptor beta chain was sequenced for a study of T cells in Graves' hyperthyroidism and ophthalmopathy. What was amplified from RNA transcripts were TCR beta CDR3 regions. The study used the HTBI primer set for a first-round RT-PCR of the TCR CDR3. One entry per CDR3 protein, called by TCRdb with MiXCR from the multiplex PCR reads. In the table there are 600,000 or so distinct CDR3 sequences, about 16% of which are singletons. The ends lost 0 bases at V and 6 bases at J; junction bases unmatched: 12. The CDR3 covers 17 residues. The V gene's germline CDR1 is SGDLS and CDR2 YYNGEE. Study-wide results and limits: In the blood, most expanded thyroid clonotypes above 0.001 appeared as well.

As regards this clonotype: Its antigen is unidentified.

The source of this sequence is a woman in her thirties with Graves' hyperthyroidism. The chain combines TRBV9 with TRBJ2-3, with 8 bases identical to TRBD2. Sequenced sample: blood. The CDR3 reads CASSVERERESGDTQYF. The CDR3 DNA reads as TGTGCCAGCAGCGTAGAGCGGGAGCGGGAGTCAGGGGATACGCAGTATTTT.